The rows below give T cell receptor beta chains drawn from one sample of a study of CXCR3-negative and CXCR3-positive naive CD8 T cells. TCRdb reprocessed the 5' RACE reads and stores each CDR3 protein as one record, lacking DNA. This sample's clone table lists about 62,000 distinct CDR3 sequences. Sequenced material: naive CXCR3- CD8+ T cells from blood. These TCRs come from a human donor in good health. Some clones in this sample may be carry-over from other donors' samples. CDR3s include the opening cysteine and the closing phenylalanine or tryptophan. Clone size is stated in some rows and not others, as once, few, many or a class when expanded.

NA	TRBV20-1	TRBJ1-1	CSASIPPSLNTEAFF
NA	TRBV6-2/TRBV6-3	TRBJ1-1	CASSYDRDSAEAFF
NA	TRBV9	TRBJ2-1	CASSVEWLAPTDEQFF
NA	TRBV7-6	TRBJ2-3	CASSTGTLSTDTQYF
NA	TRBV29-1	TRBJ2-5	CSVEMDRVEETQYF
NA	TRBV20-1	TRBJ2-7	CSARDLPRSYEQYF
NA	TRBV5-1	TRBJ1-1	CASSFRDSNTEAFF
NA	TRBV11-2	TRBJ2-2	CNVGAVTGELFF
NA	TRBV7-9	TRBJ1-5	CASSSDRSNQPQHF
NA	TRBV7-2	TRBJ1-1	CASSPPLQGNTEAFF
NA	TRBV20-1	TRBJ1-3	CSARDRDRDGNTIYF
NA	TRBV20-1	TRBJ2-7	CSAHTGASGMYEQYF
NA	TRBV21-1	TRBJ1-2	CASSKAGRCGGYTF
medium-sized	TRBV20-1	TRBJ2-1	CSALGQGPSYNEQFF
NA	TRBV29-1	TRBJ1-1	CSVIAGTGDTEAFF
NA	TRBV14	TRBJ2-1	CASRPDDRYEQYF
NA	TRBV5-1	TRBJ2-1	CASSLGQGAYNEQFF